This T cell receptor beta chain was captured by sequencing in a study of vaccination effects on CD4 cells after COVID-19. Produced via immunoSEQ multiplex PCR; TCRdb's table is partial and in-frame only. Of around 30,000 clones listed, roughly two thirds were seen once; the top ten hold around 27%. On this clone itself: Its antigen is unknown.

Broader study findings: A shortage of convalescent patients and an absence of early post-infection timepoints characterized the study. After vaccination, at late timepoints, clones induced by infection and by vaccine contracted markedly.

V was pared by 6 bases and J by 4 bases, with 8 bases of the junction left unmatched. This CDR3 region has 15 residues. The V gene's germline CDR1 is SNHLY and CDR2 FYNNEI. Before sequencing, viral peptide pools were used by the ViraFEST assay to expand antigen-specific CD4+ T cells. After less than twelve days in culture, the CD4+ T cells were isolated. Having tested negative for nucleocapsid antibodies, the vaccine recipients showed no prior SARS-CoV-2 infection. At days 3 and 7, half of the medium was exchanged for IL-2 medium. Sample: CD4+ T cells from PBMCs cultured with HCoV-229E spike peptides, taken before COVID-19 vaccination. The chain combines TRBV2 with TRBJ2-5; 10 positions match TRBD2. The clonotype originates from a human donor who received a COVID-19 vaccine. The CDR3 coding sequence is TGTGCCAGCAGCTATGGACTAGCGGCGCCAGAGACCCAGTACTTC. This encodes CASSYGLAAPETQYF.